This T cell receptor beta chain emerged from a study of blood T cell repertoires in COVID-19. Study as a whole: Spain, Italy and the United States supplied samples that represented acute and convalescent COVID-19. T cells, B-cell-depleted T cells, or PBMCs provided the cDNA or gDNA that served as material.

The repertoire was sequenced with immunoSEQ multiplex PCR; TCRdb's copy has only in-frame clones and lacks some. The data show about 190,000 clones, about 80% seen once. Germline V lookup: CDR1 MDHEN, CDR2 SYDVKM. The CDR3 totals 15 residues. The junction had 6 bases not matched to a gene; V was cut back by 3 bases and J by 2 bases. Seattle patient enrollment occurred during active infection, with longitudinal follow-up thereafter. This clone was counted a single time. This sequence was found in a woman aged 55-69 years with COVID-19, enrolled during active disease. The sample comprised peripheral blood. This chain joins TRBV28 and TRBJ1-2; 7 bases are shared with TRBD1. The CDR3 protein is CASSLSDRANYGYTF. CDR3 DNA: TGTGCCAGCAGTTTGAGTGACAGGGCCAACTATGGCTACACCTTC.